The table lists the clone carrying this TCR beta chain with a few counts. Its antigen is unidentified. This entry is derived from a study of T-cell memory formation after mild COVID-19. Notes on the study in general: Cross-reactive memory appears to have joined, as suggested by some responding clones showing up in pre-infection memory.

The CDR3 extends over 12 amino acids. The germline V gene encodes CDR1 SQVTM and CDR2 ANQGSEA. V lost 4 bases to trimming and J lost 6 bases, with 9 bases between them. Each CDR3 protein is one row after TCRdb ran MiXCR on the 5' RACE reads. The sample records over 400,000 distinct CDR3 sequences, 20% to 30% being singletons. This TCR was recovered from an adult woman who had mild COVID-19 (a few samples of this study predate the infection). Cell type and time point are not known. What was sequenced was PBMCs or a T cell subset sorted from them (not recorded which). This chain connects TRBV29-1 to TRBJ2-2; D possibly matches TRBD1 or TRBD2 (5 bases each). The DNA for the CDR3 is TGCAGCGTTGGAATGGGACCCGGGGAGCTGTTTTTT. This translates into CSVGMGPGELFF.